Listed below are T cell receptor beta chains from one sample, sequenced in a study of cytomegalovirus exposure and HLA in healthy donors. TCRdb's copy holds only in-frame clones and misses some; the assay was immunoSEQ multiplex PCR. The sample has approximately 110,000 clones. Sequenced: PBMCs. Receptor source: a man between 18 and 35 years old in good health and CMV-seronegative. Each CDR3 is given with its conserved first and last residue. D genes are given only for firm matches.

>TRBJ2-2|.|TRBV6-1|13
TGTGCCAGCAGTGAACTAGTAACCGGGGAGCTGTTTTTT
CASSELVTGELFF
>TRBJ2-7|.|TRBV25-1|15
TGTGCCAGCAATCCTTCTCGAGGGCCCTCCTACGAGCAGTACTTC
CASNPSRGPSYEQYF
>TRBJ2-1|TRBD2|TRBV7-2|17
TGTGCCAGCAGCTATAGCGGGAGGGAGGCAATAGACAATGAGCAGTTCTTC
CASSYSGREAIDNEQFF
>TRBJ2-2|.|TRBV9|17
TGTGCCAGCAGCGGTCCCCGTAGAGACACGAACACCGGGGAGCTGTTTTTT
CASSGPRRDTNTGELFF
>TRBJ2-7|.|TRBV5-6|15
TGTGCCAGCAGCTCACAGATTCACGACAGTTACGAGCAGTACTTC
CASSSQIHDSYEQYF
>TRBJ1-3|TRBD1|TRBV7-6|14
TGTGCCAGCAGGACAGGGGGCTCTGGAAACACCATATATTTT
CASRTGGSGNTIYF
>TRBJ1-4|TRBD1|TRBV7-2|16
TGTGCCAGCAGCTTATATCGGGGACAGGCGAATGAAAAACTGTTTTTT
CASSLYRGQANEKLFF
>TRBJ2-7|TRBD1|TRBV19|14
TGTGCCAGTAGTAAACAGGGGAAGTCCTACGAGCAGTACTTC
CASSKQGKSYEQYF
>TRBJ1-1|TRBD1|TRBV27|12
TGTGCCAGCAGTGACAGGGCTCAGGAAGCTTTCTTT
CASSDRAQEAFF
>TRBJ2-7|.|TRBV5-8|14
TGTGCCAGCAGCCCCCGCCTCCGAGGCTACGAGCAGTACTTC
CASSPRLRGYEQYF
>TRBJ2-7|.|TRBV28|14
TGTGCCAGCAGTCTCGGCGGGGTCGGGTACGAGCAGTACTTC
CASSLGGVGYEQYF
>TRBJ2-7|.|TRBV5-1|14
TGCGCCAGCAGCTCTCAGGGTCCCGACTACGAGCAGTACTTC
CASSSQGPDYEQYF
>TRBJ1-2|.|TRBV27|14
TGTGCCAGCAGTAACCACAGGGTACTCTATGGCTACACCTTC
CASSNHRVLYGYTF
>TRBJ1-1|.|TRBV11-2|14
TGTGCCAGCAGCTTAGCGGGACTGGCGGCTGAAGCTTTCTTT
CASSLAGLAAEAFF
>TRBJ1-4|.|TRBV6-6|12
TGTGCCAGCAGTTTCCTTAATGAAAAACTGTTTTTT
CASSFLNEKLFF
>TRBJ1-1|.|TRBV29-1|14
TGCAGCGCGACCGGGACAAACATGAACACTGAAGCTTTCTTT
CSATGTNMNTEAFF
>TRBJ2-3|.|TRBV6-1|14
TGTGCCAGCAGTGGAGTAATCGGGACAGATACGCAGTATTTT
CASSGVIGTDTQYF
>TRBJ1-1|.|TRBV13|15
TGTGCCAGCAGCTTAGTAGGACAGAGAGATAACAAAGCTTTCTTT
CASSLVGQRDNKAFF
>TRBJ1-4|.|TRBV5-1|16
TGCGCCAGCAGGGTTACCGGGACTGCAACTAATGAAAAACTGTTTTTT
CASRVTGTATNEKLFF
>TRBJ1-3|.|TRBV28|14
TGTGCCAGCAGTCTCACAGCTCCCCAAAACACCATATATTTT
CASSLTAPQNTIYF
>TRBJ1-5|.|TRBV27|19
TGTGCCAGCAGCACCCGCGAAGTTTTAGGGAGGCTGAGCAATCAGCCCCAGCATTTT
CASSTREVLGRLSNQPQHF
>TRBJ1-5|.|TRBV28|13
TGTGCCAGCAGAGCGAGGGGGACTCAGCCCCAGCATTTT
CASRARGTQPQHF
>TRBJ2-7|.|TRBV5-1|14
TGCGCCAGCAGCTTGGAGTCGGGGGCCTACGAGCAGTACTTC
CASSLESGAYEQYF
>TRBJ1-5|.|TRBV19|13
TGTGCCAGTAGTATAGTCAAGGGAGATCCCCAGCATTTT
CASSIVKGDPQHF
>TRBJ1-6|TRBD1|TRBV2|15
TGTGCCAGCAGCCTCGGGACAGGGACGGGGTCACCCCTCCACTTT
CASSLGTGTGSPLHF
>TRBJ1-5|TRBD1|TRBV30|13
TGTGCCTGGAGTGGACAGGGACGACAGCCCCAGCATTTT
CAWSGQGRQPQHF
>TRBJ2-5|.|TRBV2|13
TGTGCCAGTCCGAAATCGGCGGCGGAGACCCAGTACTTC
CASPKSAAETQYF
>TRBJ1-1|TRBD1|TRBV10-3|13
TGTGCCATCAGTGTTGAACAGGGGACTGAAGCTTTCTTT
CAISVEQGTEAFF
>TRBJ2-1|.|TRBV5-6|14
TGTGCCAGCAGCGCGGGGGCCTCCTACAATGAGCAGTTCTTC
CASSAGASYNEQFF
>TRBJ2-1|.|TRBV28|10
TGTGCCAGCAATGGAGGGGAGCAGTTCTTC
CASNGGEQFF
>TRBJ1-5|.|TRBV29-1|13
TGCAGCGCTCTAGGCCCAAATCATCAGCCCCAGCATTTT
CSALGPNHQPQHF